This T cell receptor beta chain derives from a study of Ad26.COV2.S vaccination and SARS-CoV-2 variants (dated by TCRdb to 2020 to 2023). Context from the whole study: Vaccine-arm donors were drawn from COV1001, a multicentre, randomized, double-blind, placebo-controlled phase I-IIa trial of Ad26.COV2.S in healthy adults. Ad26.COV2.S was administered intramuscularly at a dose of 5x10^10 or 1x10^11 viral particles, either as one shot or as two shots given 56 days apart. TCRbeta repertoire sequencing was used to assess the specificity and breadth of SARS-CoV-2-reactive T cell receptors after Ad26.COV2.S vaccination. A total of approximately 30 samples were included in the TCR-sequenced set, comprising roughly 19 Ad26.COV2.S vaccine recipients, 5 placebo recipients and 8 SARS-CoV-2 convalescent individuals. Trial participants were randomized into five groups of five, in which low-dose or high-dose Ad26.COV2.S was given once or twice, or placebo was given on both occasions. Investigators remained blinded to trial group allocation during experiments and outcome assessment. The paper as a whole reports these results and caveats: Spike-specific TCR breadth was higher in Ad26.COV2.S recipients than in placebo recipients (P = 0.0014). Comparing responses between vaccine doses or regimens was not something the study was powered to do. Substantial breadth of spike-specific CD8+ and CD4+ T cell responses was reported after vaccination. The authors noted that the TCR breadth and depth analyses may have underestimated total T cell responses. Vaccine and placebo recipients had comparable non-spike TCR breadth, which fits with the vaccine containing only spike.

Note on this clone: The clone's antigen remains unknown. No base qualities exist here, and no much larger clone lies one base off it.

TCRbeta CDR3 regions were sequenced with the immunoSEQ Assay. After extraction, genomic DNA underwent amplification by bias-controlled multiplex PCR, followed by high-throughput sequencing. Under the source paper's analysis protocol: Collapsing and filtering of sequences were performed to quantify the absolute abundance of each unique TCRbeta CDR3 region. Usable DNA was measured by amplifying reference genes present in all nucleated cells, and TCRbeta template counts were normalized to that usable DNA to estimate T cell fraction. Repertoire TCRs were annotated as SARS-CoV-2-specific when V gene, CDR3 amino acid sequence and J gene were exactly matched to a known reactive TCR set. The reference SARS-CoV-2 TCR set came from MIRA and was filtered for enrichment in COVID-19-positive ImmuneCODE repertoires, removing public or cross-reactive TCRs. Drawing on the MIRA antigens, annotated TCRs were analysed further at the level of specific ORF or position within ORF. Breadth was defined as annotated unique rearrangements over total unique productive rearrangements; depth was the summed frequency of those rearrangements. Two-sided Wilcoxon rank-sum tests were applied when comparing TCR breadth between groups. The source is immuneACCESS, and TCRdb retained only in-frame sequences with V and J called. Part of the clones is not carried over; for the studies checked, unresolved V genes explain less than half of this, and the remainder is unexplained. The DNA gave D and trimming, while V, J and clone size come from that table. Here the sample has hundreds of thousands of clones; around 87% occur a single time. The ten largest clones add up to approximately 3.4% of the sample.

The meaning of the sample's treatment or condition label: roughly 19 received Ad26.COV2.S at low or high dose, single or two shots; five or six received placebo; per-sample allocation not given. For vaccine and placebo recipients, repertoires were sequenced using samples collected on day 63 after the first injection. In Cohort 1b, about 25 adults aged 18-55 years were enrolled at a single site in Boston, USA, between 29 July and 7 August 2020. Ad26.COV2.S was a replication-incompetent adenovirus type 26 vector that expressed a prefusion-stabilized SARS-CoV-2 spike protein derived from the original Wuhan strain. Per the germline V gene, LGHNA is the CDR1 and YNFKEQ is the CDR2. Measured from the cysteine to the phenylalanine, the CDR3 is 18 residues long. Only the CDR3 DNA stays, 54 bases, in frame from base 1. Deletion took 0 bases off V and 4 bases off J, with a span of 16 bases between the germline ends.

The sequence is built from TRBV4-2 and TRBJ2-6; the D gene identity is not certain. The input for sequencing was peripheral blood, taken in a trial of Ad26.COV2.S vaccine versus placebo. This sequence originates from a person aged 18-65 years who received the Ad26.COV2.S COVID-19 vaccine or a placebo. CDR3 protein: CASSQDTAGSSGANVLTF. The nucleotides are TGTGCCAGCAGCCAAGATACGGCAGGCAGTTCCGGGGCCAACGTCCTGACTTTC.